A selection of T cell receptor beta chains follows, all from one sample in a study of cytomegalovirus exposure and HLA in healthy donors. Repertoires were generated with immunoSEQ multiplex PCR, while TCRdb's copy carries only in-frame clones and drops some. The table has some 170,000 clones, approximately 90% seen once; the top ten hold more than 1.3%. The sequenced sample consisted of PBMCs. The receptors here all came from a woman under 40 in good health and CMV-seronegative. Both conserved end residues are part of each CDR3. A D gene is named only where the DNA matches it firmly. The listing skips clone size in some rows; elsewhere it reads once, few, many or a size class.

NA TRBJ1-1 TRBV5-1 NA TGCGCCAGCAGCTTGCAGCGGGGGTCGCACACTGAAGCTTTCTTT CASSLQRGSHTEAFF
TRBD1 TRBJ1-5 TRBV5-6 NA TGTGCCAGCAGCACGGGACAGGGTTATCAGCCCCAGCATTTT CASSTGQGYQPQHF
NA TRBJ1-4 TRBV18 NA TGTGCCAGCTCACCGACGACAGGCGGTGAAAAACTGTTTTTT CASSPTTGGEKLFF
NA TRBJ1-3 TRBV4-1 NA TGCGCCAGCAGCCAAGATACAGGGCGAACTGGAAACACCATATATTTT CASSQDTGRTGNTIYF
NA TRBJ2-3 TRBV11-2 NA TGTGCCAGCAGCTTATTACGGTCAGGGGACGGAGATACGCAGTATTTT CASSLLRSGDGDTQYF
NA TRBJ1-1 TRBV2 NA TGTGCCAGCAGGAGCAGAGACAGCTATAACACTGAAGCTTTCTTT CASRSRDSYNTEAFF
TRBD1 TRBJ1-1 TRBV30 NA TGTGCCTGGACGGACAGGGTGGGGGAAGCTTTCTTT CAWTDRVGEAFF
TRBD1 TRBJ1-2 TRBV2 NA TGTGCCAGCAATAATCAGGGGGCGCTTGGGTATGGCTACACCTTC CASNNQGALGYGYTF
NA TRBJ2-7 TRBV25-1 few TGTGCCAGCAGTGCCAACTCCTACGAGCAGTACTTC CASSANSYEQYF
NA TRBJ1-1 TRBV19 once TGTGCCAGTAGTGCGGGGGGCAGTGGCACTGAAGCTTTCTTT CASSAGGSGTEAFF
NA TRBJ1-6 TRBV2 few TGTGCCAGCAGGGTGGCAGGAGGGAATTCACCCCTCCACTTT CASRVAGGNSPLHF
TRBD2 TRBJ2-7 TRBV6-5 NA TGTGCCAGCAGTGCTAACAGCGGGGAAGCCTACGAGCAGTACTTC CASSANSGEAYEQYF
NA TRBJ1-1 TRBV7-6 NA TGTGCCAGCAGCTCCGACACCGTGAACACTGAAGCTTTCTTT CASSSDTVNTEAFF
NA TRBJ1-3 TRBV30 many TGTGCCCGGTACTCTGGAAACACCATATATTTT CARYSGNTIYF
TRBD1 TRBJ2-7 TRBV18 NA TGTGCCAGCTCATCGGGACAGATTGACTACGAGCAGTACTTC CASSSGQIDYEQYF
NA TRBJ2-4 TRBV28 NA TGTGCCAGCAGCCCCCCCGAGGTTGGGGCTATTCAGTACTTC CASSPPEVGAIQYF
NA TRBJ1-5 TRBV27 NA TGTGCCAGCAGTTTGGGGCATGCAATTCAGCCCCAGCATTTT CASSLGHAIQPQHF
TRBD1 TRBJ2-1 TRBV19 NA TGTGCCAGTAGTAAAACATTTTGGACAGGGAGATATGAGCAGTTCTTC CASSKTFWTGRYEQFF
NA TRBJ2-7 TRBV2 few TGTGCCAGCAGCCCCCTTTCGGGGAACGAGCAGTACTTC CASSPLSGNEQYF
NA TRBJ2-4 TRBV4-1 NA TGCGCCAGCAGCCACTATGGGACCACGGGGGACATTCAGTACTTC CASSHYGTTGDIQYF
TRBD1 TRBJ2-5 TRBV5-4 NA TGTGCCAGCAGCTTGGGGGTTACAGGGGGGGAGACCCAGTACTTC CASSLGVTGGETQYF
NA TRBJ1-5 TRBV27 NA TGTGCCAGCAATTCAGGTTATAGCAATCAGCCCCAGCATTTT CASNSGYSNQPQHF
TRBD1 TRBJ1-5 TRBV25-1 NA TGTGCCAGCAGTGGGACAGGGCTACTCAATCAGCCCCAGCATTTT CASSGTGLLNQPQHF
NA TRBJ1-5 TRBV15 NA TGTGCCACCAGCGATGGGATGGGAGGACCCAATCAGCCCCAGCATTTT CATSDGMGGPNQPQHF
TRBD1 TRBJ2-5 TRBV18 NA TGTGCCAGCTCATCTCTTGGACAGGGGAGAGGAGAGACCCAGTACTTC CASSSLGQGRGETQYF
NA TRBJ2-1 TRBV9 once TGTGCCAGCAGCGTAGGTCGTCTAGCGACCTACAATGAGCAGTTCTTC CASSVGRLATYNEQFF
TRBD2 TRBJ2-5 TRBV4-2 once TGTGCCAGCAGCCAAGGGGGAGGACTAGCGGGGCAAGAGACCCAGTACTTC CASSQGGGLAGQETQYF
TRBD1 TRBJ1-4 TRBV6-6 NA TGTGCCAGCAATACGGACAGGGGGAAGGAAAAACTGTTTTTT CASNTDRGKEKLFF
NA TRBJ2-7 TRBV19 NA TGTGCCAGTAGTCAACAGCCCTACGAGCAGTACTTC CASSQQPYEQYF
TRBD1 TRBJ1-1 TRBV7-9 NA TGTGCCAGCGCCACAGGGGCCCCAATGACAGCTTTCTTT CASATGAPMTAFF
NA TRBJ2-7 TRBV2 NA TGTGCCAGCAGTGAACAGGGGACCTACGAGCAGTACTTC CASSEQGTYEQYF
NA TRBJ1-3 TRBV4-1 NA TGCGCCAGCAGCCAGAAAGGGGCTCCTACTGGAAACACCATATATTTT CASSQKGAPTGNTIYF
TRBD1 TRBJ1-1 TRBV4-3 NA TGCGCCAGCAGCCTCTTTTCCCTGGGGACAGGGGGCACTGAAGCTTTCTTT CASSLFSLGTGGTEAFF
NA TRBJ2-7 TRBV4-1 NA TGCGCCAGCAGCGCGGTCCTGCGTGGAGAAGGCGAGCAGTACTTC CASSAVLRGEGEQYF
NA TRBJ1-1 TRBV4-1 NA TGCGCCAGCAGCCAAGCGACAGAGGACACTGAAGCTTTCTTT CASSQATEDTEAFF
NA TRBJ1-2 TRBV10-3 once TGTGCCATCAGTGGTCGAGAGGGTTCCCTCTATGGCTACACCTTC CAISGREGSLYGYTF
TRBD2 TRBJ2-2 TRBV7-6 NA TGTGCCAGCAGTAATAGCGGGGCGAACACCGGGGAGCTGTTTTTT CASSNSGANTGELFF
TRBD1 TRBJ1-2 TRBV9 NA TGTGCCAGCCGCCGGGACAGCAACTATGGCTACACCTTC CASRRDSNYGYTF
TRBD1 TRBJ1-6 TRBV7-2 NA TGTGCCAGCAGCTTCTTCAGGGGGCGGCCCTATAATTCACCCCTCCACTTT CASSFFRGRPYNSPLHF
TRBD2 TRBJ2-2 TRBV2 few TGTGCCAGCAGTGAAACTCGGATAGCGGGGGGGAGCACCGGGGAGCTGTTTTTT CASSETRIAGGSTGELFF
TRBD1 TRBJ1-5 TRBV27 NA TGTGCCAGCAGCCCAGGGGGCCGCAATCAGCCCCAGCATTTT CASSPGGRNQPQHF
NA TRBJ1-6 TRBV6-1 NA TGTGCCAGCAGTGAAAGATGGGGCGAGAATTCACCCCTCCACTTT CASSERWGENSPLHF
TRBD2 TRBJ2-1 TRBV4-2 NA TGTGCCAGCAGCCAAGACCCCCTTAGCGGGGGAAGCTATGAGCAGTTCTTC CASSQDPLSGGSYEQFF
NA TRBJ2-3 TRBV19 NA TGTGCCAGTAGTACATATAGTCGGGGGATCACAGATACGCAGTATTTT CASSTYSRGITDTQYF
NA TRBJ1-6 TRBV7-9 NA TGTGCCAGCAGCTCCCCTAAGGACAGCTCCTATAATTCACCCCTCCACTTT CASSSPKDSSYNSPLHF
TRBD1 TRBJ1-1 TRBV19 NA TGTGCCAGTCGCAGGGACAGGAACACTGAAGCTTTCTTT CASRRDRNTEAFF
TRBD1 TRBJ1-6 TRBV2 NA TGTGCCAGCAGGGGGGGGGACAGGGGACAGGATTCACCCCTCCACTTT CASRGGDRGQDSPLHF
NA TRBJ1-3 TRBV5-3 once TGTGCCAGAAGCAATTACAGGAATCGCTCTGGAAACACCATATATTTT CARSNYRNRSGNTIYF
TRBD1 TRBJ2-7 TRBV5-1 NA TGCGCCAGCCGGGACAGGGGGGTCGAGCAGTACTTC CASRDRGVEQYF
NA TRBJ2-5 TRBV27 NA TGTGCCAGCAGTCCGATTAGGGCATCTCGGGACGGGGGTCGAGAGACCCAGTACTTC CASSPIRASRDGGRETQYF
TRBD1 TRBJ1-6 TRBV6-1 NA TGTGCCACCCCGGGACAGGGACTACTAAATTCACCCCTCCACTTT CATPGQGLLNSPLHF
TRBD1 TRBJ1-1 TRBV6-1 NA TGTGCCAGCACCGAAAGGGAGACAGGGGTCACTGAAGCTTTCTTT CASTERETGVTEAFF
TRBD2 TRBJ2-3 TRBV9 NA TGTGCCAGCAGCGCCGCCGGACTAGCGGGGGGCATGGATACGCAGTATTTT CASSAAGLAGGMDTQYF
TRBD1 TRBJ2-3 TRBV19 NA TGTGCCAGTAGTCCCTCGGGACAGGGAACCACAGATACGCAGTATTTT CASSPSGQGTTDTQYF
NA TRBJ1-1 TRBV18 NA TGTGCCAGCTCAACTGGACTCAGACTGAACACTGAAGCTTTCTTT CASSTGLRLNTEAFF